Listed below are T cell receptor beta chains from one sample, sequenced in a study of blood T cell repertoires in COVID-19. The assay was immunoSEQ multiplex PCR, and TCRdb's table has in-frame clones only and misses some. The sample shows about 63,000 clones, 80% to 90% of them seen only once. Sequencing was done on a sample of peripheral blood. The source of these receptors is a man aged 55 to 70 with COVID-19, enrolled during active disease. CDR3s leave out the opening cysteine and the closing phenylalanine or tryptophan. The order of the fields is V gene, J gene, CDR3 protein.

>TRBV5-4|TRBJ2-5
ASSPTSSAQETQY
>TRBV7-9|TRBJ2-7
ASSLGQGAYEQY
>TRBV10-3|TRBJ2-2
AISEGGAGELF
>TRBV6-5|TRBJ2-1
ASGIASYNEQF
>TRBV5-6|TRBJ2-5
ASTLGGVKTTQY
>TRBV18|TRBJ2-1
ASSPGHTGSYNEQF
>TRBV12-3/TRBV12-4|TRBJ2-7
ASTPQAGGEQY
>TRBV19|TRBJ2-7
ASSNSGTGGYEQY
>TRBV18|TRBJ2-7
ASSPPGQGVYEQY
>TRBV2|TRBJ1-2
ASSRDYNDGYT
>TRBV5-1|TRBJ2-7
ASSLLAGQGTYEQY
>TRBV19|TRBJ2-7
ASSIGIGSEQY
>TRBV10-1|TRBJ1-1
VPAGEAF
>TRBV7-9|TRBJ2-1
ASSLTHRDEQF
>TRBV11-3|TRBJ2-7
ASSAPYSGKSYEQY
>TRBV7-9|TRBJ1-4
ASSSDRPTNEKLF
>TRBV3-1/TRBV3-2|TRBJ1-3
ASSQAPVSGNTIY
>TRBV30|TRBJ2-1
AWKTTGGYNEQF
>TRBV7-9|TRBJ1-1
ASSLYPPEAF
>TRBV6-1|TRBJ1-1
ASSEVEEAF
>TRBV4-2|TRBJ1-3
ASSQTLSSGNTIY
>TRBV18|TRBJ2-2
ASSPPGTVNTGELF
>TRBV5-6|TRBJ1-2
ASSLKGVSYT
>TRBV19|TRBJ2-7
ASGTYEQY
>TRBV7-2|TRBJ2-7
ALLPRGSSSYEQY
>TRBV29-1|TRBJ1-1
SVGQAREAF
>TRBV27|TRBJ1-2
ASSFRQGYGYT
>TRBV9|TRBJ2-3
ASSPREGGVDTQY
>TRBV19|TRBJ2-1
ASSIDRSGSQF
>TRBV12-5|TRBJ2-3
ASGITGVDTQY
>TRBV11-2|TRBJ1-6
ASTAGGGRSPLH